This TCR beta chain was obtained from a study of Graves' ophthalmopathy and Graves' hyperthyroidism (dated by TCRdb to 2016 to 2018). The study in broad terms: Peripheral blood was collected at initial diagnosis, prior to any treatment. TCR beta repertoire signatures were used to distinguish Graves' ophthalmopathy from Graves' hyperthyroidism and to predict progression to ophthalmopathy. In total, 135 blood samples were TCR-sequenced: 43 ophthalmopathy, some 75 hyperthyroidism and some 17 hyperthyroidism-to-ophthalmopathy patients. To explore V-J signatures distinguishing ophthalmopathy from hyperthyroidism, a discovery set of about 99 patients (about 43 ophthalmopathy, 55 to 60 stable hyperthyroidism) was enrolled. The independent validation cohort included 18 to 20 hyperthyroidism patients plus 17 patients who later progressed from hyperthyroidism to ophthalmopathy. In roughly six hyperthyroidism patients, T-cell repertoires of thyroid tissue and blood were compared. Once sampling was done, hyperthyroidism patients were given methimazole at a starting dose of 30 mg daily, while ophthalmopathy patients were given high-dose intravenous methylprednisolone. For training and testing, the 100 patients in the discovery cohort were randomly divided in a 7:3 ratio.

Per the germline V gene (reference sequence), MNHEY is the CDR1 and SMNVEV is the CDR2. V is shortened by 10 bases, J by 5 bases, and the region joining them spans 14 bases. Measured from the cysteine to the phenylalanine, the CDR3 is 12 residues long. CDR3 DNA is the only sequence kept; it has 36 bases, read in frame from the first base. Comment on this clonotype: It lacks a known antigen. Base qualities are not at hand, and no much larger clone is one base apart.

Overall results and qualifications from the work: No statistical method was used to set the sample size in advance, and the investigators knew which group each participant was assigned to. In cross-validation, the 13-signature model distinguished ophthalmopathy from stable hyperthyroidism with approximately 88% sensitivity and about 84% specificity, and in the test set the corresponding values were approximately 79% and 70%. In validation, the model predicted ophthalmopathy progression with about 70% sensitivity and approximately 75% specificity; approximately 12 predicted patients were CT-confirmed with GO in a median of roughly 6.8 months. Among expanded thyroid clonotypes with frequency above 0.001, most also showed up in blood, which suggests that blood repertoires may reflect the thyroid immune response.

For repertoire sequencing, TCR beta CDR3 regions were amplified from RNA transcripts. A first-round RT-PCR used HTBI primers with the Qiagen OneStep RT-PCR kit, followed by a second-round multiplex PCR, size selection and purification. Sequencing of the libraries was carried out on an Illumina HiSeq2000 in paired-end mode with 100 bp reads. The authors processed their data as follows. SOAPnuke was used to process the reads, removing any read that contained adapters or uncalled bases, had a mean Phred below 15, or lacked an exact match to the constant primer or identifier. COPE v1.2.5 was used to merge high-quality paired reads. Each unique nucleotide sequence was defined as a clonotype, and clonotypes were aligned to IMGT TRB V, D and J references with MiTCR v1.1. Analysis was restricted to V-J combinations with a frequency above 0.0001, which covered over 98% of repertoires. For each V-J combination, a TCR clonal expansion and chaos score was defined as F50 clonal expansion divided by the chaos observed in the TCRdist matrix. Welch's t-statistics and random forest were used to reduce features to about a dozen V-J combinations, which were fed into a naive Bayes classifier. The similarity between thyroid and blood repertoires was quantified using the Morisita-Horn index. In TCRdb, the public reads were trimmed at Q25 with fastp and aligned with MiXCR, with productive beta chains retained. CDR3 protein sequences are deduplicated, and each keeps its most common genes and DNA. The V and J calls here are based on TCRdb, not the publication. The table for this sample lists about 400,000 distinct CDR3 sequences; around 18% of them were counted only once. The ten biggest clones cover roughly 1.5% of the sample.

Patients with ophthalmopathy had moderately to severely active disease, with a Clinical Activity Score of 3 or more, a NOSPECS grade of 4 or more, and a disease duration of less than 3 months. Patients with other autoimmune diseases, uncontrolled infections, pregnancy or lactation were excluded from the study. Diagnosis was based on clinical symptoms, serum thyroxine, TRAb, thyroid ultrasound and orbital computed tomography. Ficoll-Paque density gradient centrifugation was used to isolate PBMCs from around 10 ml of fresh peripheral blood. Trizol reagent was used to extract the total RNA, and its quality was then checked on an Agilent 2100 Bioanalyzer.

This receptor was obtained from a woman aged 18 to 35 with Graves' ophthalmopathy. Donor details come from another sample of the same person, matched by shared clones. The rearrangement joined TRBV27 to TRBJ1-2, with TRBD1 as a weak D call on 6 bases. Sequences were obtained from peripheral blood. The CDR3 corresponds to CATGGAEYGYTF. The DNA sequence reads TGTGCCACCGGGGGCGCGGAATATGGCTACACCTTC.